Described below is a single T cell receptor beta chain sequence and its context. Its antigen is undetermined. With 10 bases removed from V and 2 bases from J, the gap between germline ends came to 17 bases. Germline loops: CDR1 MNHEY, CDR2 SVGAGI. The CDR3 runs 14 residues. The PCR employed 60 Vbeta primers together with 13 Jbeta primers. The table came from immunoSEQ multiplex PCR; TCRdb's copy has only in-frame clones and leaves some out. The sample contains some 220,000 clones, roughly 78% of which appear only once. This specimen comes from a study of cytomegalovirus exposure and HLA in healthy donors. Study results and limitations: Across all donors, roughly uniform sequencing depth was an assumption of the presence/absence analyses. As a later analysis revealed, the rate of TCR association differed by HLA locus, with DRB1 most and HLA-C fewest. The authors later linked a missense DCLRE1C variant to TCR beta V- and J-gene trimming.

The sequence was obtained from a boy younger than 18 in good health and CMV-seronegative. The chain is built from TRBV6-5 and TRBJ1-2; tentatively, D is TRBD1 (6 bases). What was sequenced was PBMCs. CDR3 in amino acids: CATYPVTGNYGYTF. DNA for the CDR3: TGTGCCACCTACCCCGTTACAGGGAACTATGGCTACACCTTC.